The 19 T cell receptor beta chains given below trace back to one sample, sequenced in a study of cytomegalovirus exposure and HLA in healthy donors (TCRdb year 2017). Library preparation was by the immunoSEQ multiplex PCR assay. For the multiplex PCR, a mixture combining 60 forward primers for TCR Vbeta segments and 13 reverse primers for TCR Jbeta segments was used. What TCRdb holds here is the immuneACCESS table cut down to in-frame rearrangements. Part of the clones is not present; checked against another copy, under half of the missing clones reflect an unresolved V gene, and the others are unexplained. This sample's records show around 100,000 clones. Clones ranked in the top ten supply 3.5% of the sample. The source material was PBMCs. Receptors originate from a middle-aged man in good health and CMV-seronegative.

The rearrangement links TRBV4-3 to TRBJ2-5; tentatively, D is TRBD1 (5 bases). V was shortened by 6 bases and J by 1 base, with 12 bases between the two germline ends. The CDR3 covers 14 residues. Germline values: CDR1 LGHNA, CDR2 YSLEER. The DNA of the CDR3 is TGCGCCAGCAGTCTGAGCGACAGCCAAGAGACCCAGTACTTC. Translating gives CASSLSDSQETQYF.

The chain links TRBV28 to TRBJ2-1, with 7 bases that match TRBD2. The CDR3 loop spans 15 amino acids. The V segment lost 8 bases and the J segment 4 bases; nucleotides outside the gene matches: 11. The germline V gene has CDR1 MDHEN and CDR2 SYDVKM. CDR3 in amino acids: CASLNGASGYNEQFF. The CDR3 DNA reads TGTGCCAGCCTCAACGGGGCTAGCGGATACAATGAGCAGTTCTTC. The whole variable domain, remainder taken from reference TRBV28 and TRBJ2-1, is DVKVTQSSRYLVKRTGEKVFLECVQDMDHENMFWYRQDPGLGLRLIYFSYDVKMKEKGDIPEGYSVSREKKERFSLILESASTNQTSMYLCASLNGASGYNEQFFGPGTRLTVL.

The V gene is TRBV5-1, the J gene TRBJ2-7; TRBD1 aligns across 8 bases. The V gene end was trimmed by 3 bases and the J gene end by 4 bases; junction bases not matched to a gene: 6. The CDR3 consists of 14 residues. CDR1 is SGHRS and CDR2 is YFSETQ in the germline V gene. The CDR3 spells CASSSDRVLYEQYF. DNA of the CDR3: TGCGCCAGCAGCTCGGACAGGGTCCTATACGAGCAGTACTTC.

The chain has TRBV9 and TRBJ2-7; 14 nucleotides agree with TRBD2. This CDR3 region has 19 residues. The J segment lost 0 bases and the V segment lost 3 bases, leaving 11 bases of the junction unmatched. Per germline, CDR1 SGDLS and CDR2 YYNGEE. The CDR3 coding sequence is TGTGCCAGCAGCGACAGACTAGCGGGGGGGCCTATGAACTCCTACGAGCAGTACTTC. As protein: CASSDRLAGGPMNSYEQYF.

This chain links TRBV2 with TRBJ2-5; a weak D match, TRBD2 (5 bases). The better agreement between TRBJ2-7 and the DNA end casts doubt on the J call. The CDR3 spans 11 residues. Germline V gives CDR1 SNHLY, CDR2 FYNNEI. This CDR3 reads CASQTGSEQYF. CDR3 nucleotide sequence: TGTGCCAGCCAAACGGGGTCCGAGCAGTACTTC.

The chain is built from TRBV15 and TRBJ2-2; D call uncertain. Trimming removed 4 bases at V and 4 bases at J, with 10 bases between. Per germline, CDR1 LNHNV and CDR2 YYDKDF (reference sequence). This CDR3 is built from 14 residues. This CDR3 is CATSNMARTGELFF. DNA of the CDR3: TGTGCCACCAGCAACATGGCTCGCACCGGGGAGCTGTTTTTT.

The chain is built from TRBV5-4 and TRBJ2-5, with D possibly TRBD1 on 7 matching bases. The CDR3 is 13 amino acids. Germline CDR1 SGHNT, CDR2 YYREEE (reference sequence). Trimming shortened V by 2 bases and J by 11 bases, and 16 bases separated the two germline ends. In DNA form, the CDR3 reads TGTGCCAGCAGCTTTCGGGACAGCCGGGAGCAGTACTTC. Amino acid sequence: CASSFRDSREQYF.

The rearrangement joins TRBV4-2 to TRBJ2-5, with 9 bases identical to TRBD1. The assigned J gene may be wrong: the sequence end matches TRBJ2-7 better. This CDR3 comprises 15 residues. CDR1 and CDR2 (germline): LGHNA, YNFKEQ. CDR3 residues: CASSQDPTGGYEQYF. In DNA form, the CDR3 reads TGTGCCAGCAGCCAAGATCCGACAGGGGGCTACGAGCAGTACTTC.

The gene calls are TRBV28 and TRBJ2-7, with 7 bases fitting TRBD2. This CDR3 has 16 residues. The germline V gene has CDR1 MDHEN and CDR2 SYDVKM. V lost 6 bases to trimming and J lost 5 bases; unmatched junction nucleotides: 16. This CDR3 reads CASRNMWGGGRDEQYF. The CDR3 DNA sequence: TGTGCCAGCAGGAACATGTGGGGGGGTGGGAGAGACGAGCAGTACTTC. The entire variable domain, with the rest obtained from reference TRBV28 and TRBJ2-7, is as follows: DVKVTQSSRYLVKRTGEKVFLECVQDMDHENMFWYRQDPGLGLRLIYFSYDVKMKEKGDIPEGYSVSREKKERFSLILESASTNQTSMYLCASRNMWGGGRDEQYFGPGTRLTVT.

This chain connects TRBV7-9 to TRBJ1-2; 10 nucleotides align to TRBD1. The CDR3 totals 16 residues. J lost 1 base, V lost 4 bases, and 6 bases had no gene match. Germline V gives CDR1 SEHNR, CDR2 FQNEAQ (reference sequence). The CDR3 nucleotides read TGTGCCAGCAGCTCGGCGGACAGGGGGTTTAACTATGGCTACACCTTC. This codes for CASSSADRGFNYGYTF.

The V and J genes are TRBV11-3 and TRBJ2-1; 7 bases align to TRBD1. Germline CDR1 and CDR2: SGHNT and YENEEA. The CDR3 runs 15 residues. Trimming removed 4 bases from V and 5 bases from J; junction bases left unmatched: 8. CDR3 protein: CASSYSRTGNNEQFF. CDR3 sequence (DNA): TGTGCCAGCAGCTATTCGAGGACAGGCAACAATGAGCAGTTCTTC. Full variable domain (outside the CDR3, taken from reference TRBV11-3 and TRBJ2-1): EAGVVQSPRYKIIEKKQPVAFWCNPISGHNTLYWYLQNLGQGPELLIRYENEEAVDDSQLPKDRFSAERLKGVDSTLKIQPAELGDSAVYLCASSYSRTGNNEQFFGPGTRLTVL.

The chain's CDR3 is CASSMTSGSLFGETQYF. CDR3 coding DNA: TGTGCCAGCAGCATGACTAGCGGGAGCCTGTTTGGGGAGACCCAGTACTTC. The rearrangement joins TRBV7-9 to TRBJ2-5, with 12 bases matching TRBD2. J gave up 5 bases and V 5 bases, and 12 bases lay outside the gene matches. The length of the CDR3 is 17 residues. Germline CDR1 is SEHNR and CDR2 is FQNEAQ (reference sequence). The full variable domain, completed using reference TRBV7-9 and TRBJ2-5, is DTGVSQNPRHKITKRGQNVTFRCDPISEHNRLYWYRQTLGQGPEFLTYFQNEAQLEKSRLLSDRFSAERPKGSFSTLEIQRTEQGDSAMYLCASSMTSGSLFGETQYFGPGTRLLVL.

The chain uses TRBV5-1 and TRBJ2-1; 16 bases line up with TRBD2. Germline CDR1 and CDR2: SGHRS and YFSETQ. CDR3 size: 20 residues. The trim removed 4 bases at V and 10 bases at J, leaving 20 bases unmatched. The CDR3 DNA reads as TGCGCCAGCAGCCTCCCGAATGGGACTAGCGGGAGGGCCAGGGTTGACGAGCAGTTCTTC. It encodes CASSLPNGTSGRARVDEQFF.

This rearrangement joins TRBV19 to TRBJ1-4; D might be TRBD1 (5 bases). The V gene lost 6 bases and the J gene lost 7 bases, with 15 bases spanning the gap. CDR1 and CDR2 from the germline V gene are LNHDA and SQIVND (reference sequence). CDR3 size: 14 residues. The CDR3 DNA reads TGTGCCAGTAGCTATCGGGGGATCGGTGAAAAACTGTTTTTT. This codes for CASSYRGIGEKLFF.

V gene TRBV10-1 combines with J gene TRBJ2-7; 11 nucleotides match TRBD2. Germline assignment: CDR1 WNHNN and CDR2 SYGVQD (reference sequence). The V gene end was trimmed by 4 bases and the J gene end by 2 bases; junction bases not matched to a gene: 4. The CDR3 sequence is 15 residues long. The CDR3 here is CASSVAGGPPYEQYF. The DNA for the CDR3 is TGCGCCAGCAGTGTAGCGGGAGGGCCCCCCTACGAGCAGTACTTC.

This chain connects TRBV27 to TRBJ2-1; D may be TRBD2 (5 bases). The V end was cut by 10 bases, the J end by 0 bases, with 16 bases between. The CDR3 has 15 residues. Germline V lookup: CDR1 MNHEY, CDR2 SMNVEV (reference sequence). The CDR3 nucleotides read TGTGCCACTTCTTACTCCGGGAACTCCTACAATGAGCAGTTCTTC. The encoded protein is CATSYSGNSYNEQFF.

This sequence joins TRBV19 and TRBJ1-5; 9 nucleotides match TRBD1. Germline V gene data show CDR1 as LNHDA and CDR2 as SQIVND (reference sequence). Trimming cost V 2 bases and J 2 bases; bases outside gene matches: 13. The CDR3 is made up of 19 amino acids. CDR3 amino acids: CASSIYRPDRGGGNQPQHF. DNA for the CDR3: TGTGCCAGTAGTATATACCGACCAGACAGGGGGGGAGGCAATCAGCCCCAGCATTTT.

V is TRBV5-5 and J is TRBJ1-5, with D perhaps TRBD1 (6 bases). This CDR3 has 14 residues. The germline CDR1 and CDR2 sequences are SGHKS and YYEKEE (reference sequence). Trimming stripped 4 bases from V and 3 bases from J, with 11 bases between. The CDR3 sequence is CASSRYRDNQPQHF. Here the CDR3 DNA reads TGTGCCAGCAGCCGGTACAGGGACAATCAGCCCCAGCATTTT.

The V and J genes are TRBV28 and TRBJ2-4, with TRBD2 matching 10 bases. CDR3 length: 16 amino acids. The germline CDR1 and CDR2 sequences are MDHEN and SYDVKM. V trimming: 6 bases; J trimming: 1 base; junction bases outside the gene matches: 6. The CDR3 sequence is CASRSGRARAKNIQYF. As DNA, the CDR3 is TGTGCCAGCAGAAGCGGGAGGGCGAGGGCCAAAAACATTCAGTACTTC.